This TCR beta chain was recovered during a study of T cell clonality in common variable immunodeficiency. This clone has ten or more counts. The read finishes 3 residues shy of the CDR3 end, and the germline J gene is used to complete it. Germline lookup yields CDR1 SGDLS and CDR2 YYNGEE. Trimming left V 0 bases short and J 9 bases short, with 13 bases between. This CDR3 is built from 14 residues. Sequencing was performed with immunoSEQ multiplex PCR; in TCRdb, only in-frame clones are kept and a portion is missing. The sample presents about 40,000 clones, none singletons. J is TRBJ2-1 and V is TRBV9; a possible D gene is TRBD2 (5 bases). The clonotype was recovered from a person aged 18 to 70 in good health. Input material: peripheral blood mononuclear cells. The CDR3 region is CASSVVSGVSEQFF. CDR3 DNA (partial): TGTGCCAGCAGCGTAGTATCCGGGGTGTCTGAG. The complete variable domain, with remaining parts taken from reference TRBV9 and TRBJ2-1, reads DSGVTQTPKHLITATGQRVTLRCSPRSGDLSVYWYQQSLDQGLQFLIQYYNGEERAKGNILERFSAQQFPDLHSELNLSSLELGDSALYFCASSVVSGVSEQFFGPGTRLTVL.